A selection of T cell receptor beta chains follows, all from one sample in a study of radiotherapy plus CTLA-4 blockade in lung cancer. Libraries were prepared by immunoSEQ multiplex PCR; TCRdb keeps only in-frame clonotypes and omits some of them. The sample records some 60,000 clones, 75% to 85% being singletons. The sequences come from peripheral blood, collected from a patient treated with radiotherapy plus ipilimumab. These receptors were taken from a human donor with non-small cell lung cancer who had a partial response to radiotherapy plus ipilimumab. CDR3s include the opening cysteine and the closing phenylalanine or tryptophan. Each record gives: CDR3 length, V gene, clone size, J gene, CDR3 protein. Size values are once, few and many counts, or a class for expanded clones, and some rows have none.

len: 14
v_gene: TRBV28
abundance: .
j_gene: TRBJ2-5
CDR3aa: CASSLSGGGETQYF

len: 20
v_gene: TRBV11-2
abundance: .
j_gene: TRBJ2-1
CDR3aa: CASSLDQEWRGRESYNEQFF

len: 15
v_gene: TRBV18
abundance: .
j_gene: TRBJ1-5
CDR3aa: CASSTEGRVNQPQHF

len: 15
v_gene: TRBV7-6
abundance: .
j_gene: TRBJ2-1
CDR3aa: CASSNDIGSYNEQFF

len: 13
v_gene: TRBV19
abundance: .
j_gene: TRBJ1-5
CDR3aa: CASSIDGVQPQHF

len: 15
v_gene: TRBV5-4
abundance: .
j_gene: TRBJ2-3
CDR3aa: CASGNRFLNTDTQYF

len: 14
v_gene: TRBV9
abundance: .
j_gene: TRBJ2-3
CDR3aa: CASSAILGTDTQYF

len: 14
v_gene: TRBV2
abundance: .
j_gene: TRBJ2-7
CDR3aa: CASRAGTSGYEQYF

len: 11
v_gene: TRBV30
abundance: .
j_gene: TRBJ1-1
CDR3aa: CAWSSRREAFF

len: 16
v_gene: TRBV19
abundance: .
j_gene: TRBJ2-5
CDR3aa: CASSISGGAGQETQYF

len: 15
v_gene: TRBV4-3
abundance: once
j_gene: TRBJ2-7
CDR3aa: CASSQDLAPPYEQYF

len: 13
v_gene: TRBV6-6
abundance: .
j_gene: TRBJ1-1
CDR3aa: CASSYITTAEAFF